A selection of T cell receptor beta chains follows, all from one sample in a study of T-cell memory formation after mild COVID-19. One entry per CDR3 protein, called by TCRdb with MiXCR from the 5' RACE reads. The sample lists about 340,000 distinct CDR3 sequences; approximately 16% were seen once. The sequenced sample consisted of PBMCs or a T cell subset sorted from them (not recorded which). The receptors were sampled from a man younger than 35 who had mild COVID-19 (a few samples of this study predate the infection). Cell type and time point are not known. Both conserved end residues are part of each CDR3. The D gene is left open where the match is weak. Clone size is stated in some rows and not others, as once, few, many or a class when expanded.

J | V | D | size | CDR3 | DNA
TRBJ2-7 | TRBV20-1 | TRBD1 | . | CSARTPGTGGYEQYF | TGCAGTGCTCGCACTCCCGGGACAGGGGGCTACGAGCAGTACTTC
TRBJ1-1 | TRBV12-3/TRBV12-4 | . | many | CASILSGNTEAFF | TGTGCCAGCATTCTATCGGGGAACACTGAAGCTTTCTTT
TRBJ2-7 | TRBV20-1 | . | . | CSAVGGTIAREQYF | TGCAGTGCTGTCGGCGGCACAATAGCTCGAGAGCAGTACTTC
TRBJ2-3 | TRBV2 | . | . | CASRAYFADTQYF | TGTGCCAGCAGGGCCTATTTCGCAGATACGCAGTATTTT
TRBJ2-3 | TRBV7-9 | . | few | CASSAFGTLTDTQYF | TGTGCCAGCAGCGCGTTTGGAACCCTCACAGATACGCAGTATTTT
TRBJ2-6 | TRBV7-3 | . | few | CASSLMSGTGANVLTF | TGTGCCAGCAGCTTAATGTCGGGGACTGGGGCCAACGTCCTGACTTTC
TRBJ2-5 | TRBV5-5 | TRBD2 | few | CASRTSGGATETQYF | TGTGCCAGCAGAACTAGCGGGGGGGCCACAGAGACCCAGTACTTC
TRBJ1-2 | TRBV3-1 | TRBD1 | . | CASSAFVGTDPNYGYTF | TGTGCCAGCAGCGCATTTGTGGGGACAGATCCTAACTATGGCTACACCTTC
TRBJ1-2 | TRBV12-3/TRBV12-4 | . | few | CASSWPGVGGYTF | TGTGCCAGCAGTTGGCCAGGGGTGGGGGGCTACACCTTC
TRBJ2-3 | TRBV7-2 | . | . | CASTRGGVNTDTQYF | TGTGCCAGCACCCGCGGAGGGGTCAACACAGATACGCAGTATTTT
TRBJ2-7 | TRBV5-8 | TRBD1 | many | CASRQGDLNRLAYEQYF | TGTGCCAGCAGGCAGGGGGACCTAAATCGTTTAGCCTACGAGCAGTACTTC
TRBJ2-1 | TRBV7-9 | . | . | CASSSDREQFF | TGTGCCAGCAGCTCAGATCGTGAGCAGTTCTTC
TRBJ2-3 | TRBV6-2/TRBV6-3 | . | few | CASTGPSTQYF | TGTGCCAGCACGGGCCCATCCACGCAGTATTTT
TRBJ2-6 | TRBV12-3/TRBV12-4 | TRBD1 | . | CASSAGTASGANVLTF | TGTGCCAGCAGTGCCGGGACAGCTTCTGGGGCCAACGTCCTGACTTTC
TRBJ1-2 | TRBV7-9 | TRBD1 | few | CASKGQGLGYTF | TGTGCCAGCAAGGGACAGGGATTGGGCTACACCTTC
TRBJ1-2 | TRBV2 | . | . | CASSESAGDNYGYTF | TGTGCCAGCAGTGAATCGGCAGGAGATAACTATGGCTACACCTTC
TRBJ1-3 | TRBV5-1 | . | . | CASSAESGGNTIYF | TGCGCCAGCAGCGCCGAGAGTGGAGGAAACACCATATATTTT
TRBJ2-3 | TRBV6-5 | . | . | CASSYRPSGSTDTQYF | TGTGCCAGCAGTTACCGCCCCTCGGGGAGCACAGATACGCAGTATTTT
TRBJ2-4 | TRBV7-9 | . | few | CASSSNRIAKNIQYF | TGTGCCAGCAGCTCGAACAGGATAGCCAAAAACATTCAGTACTTC
TRBJ1-1 | TRBV14 | . | few | CASSPPWGVPTEAFF | TGTGCCAGCAGCCCCCCATGGGGGGTTCCCACTGAAGCTTTCTTT
TRBJ2-5 | TRBV5-6 | TRBD2 | few | CASRLGLAGKETQYF | TGTGCCAGCAGGCTGGGGCTAGCGGGGAAAGAGACCCAGTACTTC
TRBJ1-1 | TRBV29-1 | . | few | CSVEHPVGTEAFF | TGCAGCGTTGAGCATCCCGTGGGCACTGAAGCTTTCTTT
TRBJ2-4 | TRBV6-5 | . | . | CASSQHLAKNIQYF | TGTGCCAGCAGCCAGCACCTAGCCAAAAACATTCAGTACTTC
TRBJ2-7 | TRBV19 | TRBD2 | few | CASAGGAGDEQYF | TGTGCCAGTGCGGGGGGCGCGGGGGACGAGCAGTACTTC
TRBJ1-1 | TRBV7-2 | TRBD1 | few | CASSFAGTGEAFF | TGTGCCAGCAGCTTCGCCGGGACAGGGGAGGCTTTCTTT
TRBJ1-4 | TRBV7-2 | . | . | CASSPTGGGGEKLFF | TGTGCCAGCAGCCCGACCGGGGGCGGAGGTGAAAAACTGTTTTTT
TRBJ1-5 | TRBV20-1 | . | many | CSAAGSYSNQPQHF | TGCAGTGCTGCAGGAAGCTATAGCAATCAGCCCCAGCATTTT
TRBJ2-2 | TRBV6-5 | . | . | CASSYHGAGSNTGELFF | TGTGCCAGCAGTTACCACGGTGCGGGTTCGAACACCGGGGAGCTGTTTTTT
TRBJ1-4 | TRBV27 | . | . | CASSQVGGKLFF | TGTGCCAGCAGTCAAGTCGGGGGAAAACTGTTTTTT
TRBJ2-3 | TRBV5-5 | . | many | CASSLVSGSADTQYF | TGTGCCAGCAGCTTGGTCAGCGGGTCCGCAGATACGCAGTATTTT
TRBJ1-3 | TRBV10-3 | TRBD1 | . | CAISGTGSSGNTIYF | TGTGCCATCAGTGGGACAGGGTCCTCCGGAAACACCATATATTTT
TRBJ2-7 | TRBV4-2 | . | . | CASSHVGASEQYF | TGTGCCAGCAGCCATGTCGGGGCATCCGAGCAGTACTTC
TRBJ1-6 | TRBV12-3/TRBV12-4 | TRBD1 | . | CASSSTGDSPLHF | TGTGCCAGCAGTTCTACAGGGGATTCACCCCTCCACTTT
TRBJ2-1 | TRBV3-1 | . | . | CASSPWTEGDNEQFF | TGTGCCAGCAGCCCGTGGACAGAAGGAGACAATGAGCAGTTCTTC
TRBJ1-5 | TRBV20-1 | . | few | CSASQGYQPQHF | TGCAGTGCTAGTCAGGGGTATCAGCCCCAGCATTTT
TRBJ2-3 | TRBV10-3 | . | few | CAISETTGTDTQYF | TGTGCCATCAGTGAGACCACGGGGACAGATACGCAGTATTTT
TRBJ2-3 | TRBV5-1 | TRBD2 | many | CASGAGGPTDTQYF | TGCGCCAGCGGGGCGGGGGGGCCCACAGATACGCAGTATTTT
TRBJ2-3 | TRBV6-4 | . | few | CASSLAAASTDTQYF | TGTGCCAGCAGCCTCGCCGCAGCTAGCACAGATACGCAGTATTTT
TRBJ2-7 | TRBV6-5 | TRBD1 | many | CATTGTGSYEQYF | TGTGCCACAACGGGGACAGGGAGCTACGAGCAGTACTTC
TRBJ2-5 | TRBV20-1 | TRBD2 | . | CSAGGLEKRSQYF | TGCAGTGCTGGGGGACTAGAGAAGAGAAGCCAGTACTTC
TRBJ2-3 | TRBV7-6 | . | many | CASSLFAGISTDTQYF | TGTGCCAGCAGCTTATTTGCGGGGATTAGCACAGATACGCAGTATTTT
TRBJ2-2 | TRBV7-6 | . | many | CASSSLSTGELFF | TGTGCCAGCAGCTCCCTAAGTACCGGGGAGCTGTTTTTT
TRBJ2-5 | TRBV4-2 | . | . | CASSQEGGVAGAQTQYF | TGTGCCAGCAGCCAAGAGGGAGGCGTGGCGGGGGCACAGACCCAGTACTTC
TRBJ2-2 | TRBV4-2 | TRBD2 | few | CASSQVSGGAGPGELFF | TGTGCCAGCAGCCAAGTTAGCGGGGGGGCCGGTCCCGGGGAGCTGTTTTTT
TRBJ2-1 | TRBV12-3/TRBV12-4 | TRBD1 | few | CASSFGQGASNEQFF | TGTGCCAGCAGTTTCGGACAGGGGGCAAGCAATGAGCAGTTCTTC
TRBJ2-5 | TRBV9 | . | few | CASSVGGAGTQYF | TGTGCCAGCAGCGTAGGAGGAGCGGGGACCCAGTACTTC
TRBJ2-4 | TRBV20-1 | TRBD2 | many | CSAPSGAHIQYF | TGCAGTGCCCCTAGCGGGGCCCACATTCAGTACTTC
TRBJ1-6 | TRBV20-1 | . | few | CSARGGQFNSPLHF | TGCAGTGCTAGAGGCGGACAGTTTAATTCACCCCTCCACTTT
TRBJ2-7 | TRBV7-6 | . | . | CASTPGGRPYEQYF | TGTGCCAGCACTCCCGGGGGGCGCCCTTACGAGCAGTACTTC
TRBJ1-5 | TRBV12-3/TRBV12-4 | . | . | CASSFGGDNQPQHF | TGTGCCAGCAGTTTCGGGGGGGACAATCAGCCCCAGCATTTT